These 8 T cell receptor beta chains share one sample of origin, sequenced in a study of CXCR3-negative and CXCR3-positive naive CD8 T cells. Notes on the study in general: A higher hydrophobicity marked the TRB CDR3s of CXCR3-positive naive cells versus CXCR3-negative naive cells.

Each TRB cDNA library was prepared by 5' RACE (with UMI labels). TCRdb reanalyzed the 5' RACE reads and collapses them to one entry per CDR3 protein, without DNA. The sample includes about 90,000 distinct CDR3 sequences. These TCRs' antigens remain unknown. The sequenced sample was naive CXCR3+ CD8+ T cells from blood. The subset was: CD45RO-CCR7+CD27+CD95- naive CD8+ T cells expressing CXCR3 (TNR3+). Receptors were obtained from a human donor in good health. Some clones in this sample may be carry-over from other donors' samples.

V is TRBV7-9 and J is TRBJ1-5. This CDR3 has 14 amino acids. Germline V CDR1 and CDR2: SEHNR, FQNEAQ (reference sequence). Here the CDR3 reads CASSFSDSNQPQHF.

The chain carries TRBV29-1 and TRBJ2-4; the TRBD1 assignment by TCRdb is unverifiable without DNA. The CDR3 extends over 11 amino acids. Per the germline V gene, CDR1 is SQVTM and CDR2 is ANQGSEA. This chain's CDR3 is CSVIQGNIQYF.

The chain uses TRBV20-1 and TRBJ2-7; the TCRdb call, TRBD2, lacks DNA for checking. Germline V CDR1 and CDR2: DFQATT, SNEGSKA (reference sequence). The CDR3 sequence is 15 residues long. CDR3 protein: CSATHVDRTEDEQYF.

The chain links TRBV7-2 to TRBJ1-3. The germline CDR1 and CDR2 sequences are SGHTA and FQGNSA. This CDR3 is built from 19 residues. The CDR3 loop reads CASSLNGVLVQGPGNTIYF.

This sequence joins TRBV7-9 and TRBJ1-1. This CDR3 contains 12 residues. Looked up from germline, CDR1 is SEHNR and CDR2 is FQNEAQ (reference sequence). This CDR3 reads CASQPGNTEAFF.

The rearrangement uses TRBV12-1 and TRBJ1-4; there is no DNA to check the TCRdb D call of TRBD1. TRBV12-1 is a pseudogene. This CDR3 region has 17 residues. CDR3 residues: CASSALPGVLEREKLFF.

This chain uses TRBV28 with TRBJ2-3; there is no DNA to check the TCRdb D call of TRBD1. The CDR3 covers 14 residues. Germline-derived CDR1 and CDR2 are MDHEN and SYDVKM. The chain's CDR3 is CASSFDLSTDTQYF.

J is TRBJ1-1 and V is TRBV3-1; TCRdb gives TRBD1 as the D gene, but with no DNA this cannot be confirmed. Germline CDR1 and CDR2: LGHDT and YNNKEL (reference sequence). The CDR3 extends over 15 amino acids. The CDR3 protein is CASSLLGQGNTEAFF.